Following are 26 T cell receptor beta chains from one sample sequenced in a study of blood T cell repertoires in COVID-19 (dated by TCRdb to the early 2020s). Libraries were prepared through the immunoSEQ multiplex PCR assay. Here the immuneACCESS table is served through TCRdb, limited to in-frame sequences with V and J called. Missing clones are a known gap in these copies; in checked studies unresolved V genes cover under half, and the rest lacks a known reason. The sample contains 350,000 to 450,000 clones, approximately 91% of them found a single time. Around 1.5% of the sample lies in the top ten. Specimen: peripheral blood. The source is a woman in her thirties or forties with COVID-19, enrolled during active disease.

J is TRBJ2-1 and V is TRBV4-1; no clear D. Germline-derived CDR1 and CDR2 are MGHRA and YSYEKL. Trimming cost V 0 bases and J 4 bases, with 7 bases left between them. CDR3 size: 14 residues. The CDR3 DNA reads TGCGCCAGCAGCCAAGATTACGGTTACAATGAGCAGTTCTTC. Its translation is CASSQDYGYNEQFF.

This sequence joins TRBV18 and TRBJ2-5; 9 bases match TRBD2. The J segment lost 5 bases and the V segment lost 5 bases, leaving 18 bases of the junction unmatched. From germline, CDR1 is KGHSH and CDR2 LQKENI. The length of the CDR3 is 18 residues. The CDR3 protein is CASSDPLLGGGRGETQYF. In DNA form, the CDR3 reads TGTGCCAGCTCAGATCCTCTACTCGGCGGCGGGAGGGGTGAGACCCAGTACTTC.

This sequence joins TRBV5-6 and TRBJ1-6; D gene ambiguous. In germline, CDR1 is SGHDT, CDR2 YYEEEE. The CDR3 extends over 12 amino acids. The germline V and J ends were trimmed by 4 bases and 11 bases, with 10 bases remaining between them. Written as DNA, the CDR3 is TGTGCCAGCAGCGCCCTAAACGCACCCCTCCACTTT. Translation: CASSALNAPLHF.

V gene TRBV14 combines with J gene TRBJ2-1, with TRBD1 matching 9 bases. The V gene end was trimmed by 4 bases and the J gene end by 4 bases; junction bases not matched to a gene: 5. From germline, CDR1 is SGHDN and CDR2 FVKESK. This CDR3 has 15 residues. CDR3 amino acids: CASSRPGQGYNEQFF. The DNA of the CDR3 is TGTGCCAGCAGCCGACCGGGACAGGGTTACAATGAGCAGTTCTTC.

The chain has TRBV11-2 and TRBJ2-7, with 13 bases that match TRBD2. V trimming: 3 bases; J trimming: 7 bases; junction bases outside the gene matches: 6. Germline V gene sequence: CDR1 SGHAT, CDR2 FQNNGV. CDR3 length: 15 residues. The DNA of the CDR3 is TGTGCCAGCAGCTTTGAACTAGCGGGAGGGAGTGAGCAGTACTTC. This gives the protein CASSFELAGGSEQYF.

The chain is built from TRBV28 and TRBJ1-5; perhaps TRBD1 as D (5 bases). Trimming pared 6 bases from V and 0 bases from J, leaving 21 bases between. The CDR3 runs 18 residues. Germline CDR1 and CDR2: MDHEN and SYDVKM. CDR3 bases: TGTGCCAGCAGCCTGGAGAGACAGAGACCCCTTAGCAATCAGCCCCAGCATTTT. Translated, it gives CASSLERQRPLSNQPQHF.

CDR3 region: CASSAGTVSSYNSPLHF. The CDR3 coding sequence is TGTGCCAGCAGCGCCGGGACAGTGAGCTCCTATAATTCACCCCTCCACTTT. The genes are TRBV9 and TRBJ1-6; 7 nucleotides match TRBD1. This CDR3 comprises 17 residues. Losses at the gene ends were 3 bases for V and 0 bases for J; bases not matched to a gene: 6. Germline V gives CDR1 SGDLS, CDR2 YYNGEE.

The chain carries TRBV15 and TRBJ1-4; D uncertain. Looked up from germline, CDR1 is LNHNV and CDR2 is YYDKDF (reference sequence). V lost 4 bases to trimming and J lost 2 bases, with 8 bases between them. CDR3 length: 14 amino acids. The CDR3 reads CATSTGSTNEKLFF. CDR3 nucleotide sequence: TGTGCCACCAGCACGGGGTCTACTAATGAAAAACTGTTTTTT. The whole variable domain, remainder taken from reference TRBV15 and TRBJ1-4, is DAMVIQNPRYQVTQFGKPVTLSCSQTLNHNVMYWYQQKSSQAPKLLFHYYDKDFNNEADTPDNFQSRRPNTSFCFLDIRSPGLGDTAMYLCATSTGSTNEKLFFGSGTQLSVL.

The rearrangement links TRBV7-2 to TRBJ1-6; 10 nucleotides line up with TRBD1. The V segment lost 4 bases and the J segment 10 bases; nucleotides outside the gene matches: 19. Germline values: CDR1 SGHTA, CDR2 FQGNSA. CDR3 size: 19 residues. The CDR3 bases are TGTGCCAGCAGCTGGGGGATGGGACAGGGGTCGTTGAGAGGATCACCCCTCCACTTT. It yields the protein CASSWGMGQGSLRGSPLHF.

The chain recombines TRBV2 with TRBJ2-1, with unresolved D. Trimming pared 6 bases from V and 6 bases from J, leaving 18 bases between. Germline CDR1 is SNHLY and CDR2 is FYNNEI. The CDR3 spans 15 residues. The CDR3 loop is CASSAVVGVSNEQFF. In nucleotides, the CDR3 is TGTGCCAGCAGCGCGGTGGTCGGCGTCAGCAATGAGCAGTTCTTC.

V is TRBV5-1 and J is TRBJ1-3; D is possibly TRBD1 (5 bases). Trimming stripped 2 bases from V and 4 bases from J, with 13 bases between. This CDR3 region has 15 residues. Germline assignment: CDR1 SGHRS and CDR2 YFSETQ. The CDR3 DNA is TGCGCCAGCAGCTTAGGAGGGGCCCCAGGAAACACCATATATTTT. It translates to CASSLGGAPGNTIYF.

For this clone: At one end the junction does not follow the germline gene, possibly because of a read error. The V call is TRBV20-1, the J call TRBJ1-2; no clear D gene. In germline, CDR1 is DFQATT, CDR2 SNEGSKA (reference sequence). The CDR3 has 11 amino acids. CDR3: CSASPGNLEAF. CDR3 nucleotide sequence: TGCAGTGCATCCCCCGGGAACCTCGAGGCCTTC.

The rearrangement uses TRBV3-1 (or the pseudogene TRBV3-2) and TRBJ1-2, with TRBD1 matching over 10 bases. Germline V gene lookup returns CDR1 LGHDT and CDR2 YNNKEL (reference sequence). The J segment lost 8 bases and the V segment lost 2 bases, leaving 5 bases of the junction unmatched. The length of the CDR3 is 14 residues. The CDR3 loop reads CASSQSGTGVGYTF. The CDR3 nucleotides are TGTGCCAGCAGCCAAAGCGGGACAGGGGTCGGCTACACCTTC.

This clone was detected only once. This CDR3 is CASSLLTSEQFF. The CDR3, as DNA: TGTGCCAGCAGTCTTCTAACCTCCGAGCAGTTCTTC. The chain employs TRBV28 and TRBJ2-1, with D unclear. The CDR3 has 12 amino acids. V lost 5 bases to trimming and J lost 10 bases, with 12 bases between them. Germline CDR1 and CDR2: MDHEN and SYDVKM.

The table lists this clone with a count of one. This sequence joins TRBV4-3 and TRBJ1-6, with a tentative D call TRBD1 (6 bases). The CDR3 is made up of 18 amino acids. Germline assignment: CDR1 LGHNA and CDR2 YSLEER. V lost 0 bases, J lost 0 bases, and 12 bases lay in between. The DNA for the CDR3 is TGCGCCAGCAGCCAAGATATTAGGGGGAGCTCCTATAATTCACCCCTCCACTTT. Its protein product is CASSQDIRGSSYNSPLHF.

The chain joins TRBV5-6 to TRBJ2-1, with a weak D call TRBD2 (5 bases). Trimming took off 0 bases at V and 3 bases at J, with 10 bases between the two ends. Germline CDR1 is SGHDT and CDR2 is YYEEEE. There are 15 residues in the CDR3. The CDR3, as DNA: TGTGCCAGCAGCTTGGTTCAGCGGATCTACAATGAGCAGTTCTTC. Its translation: CASSLVQRIYNEQFF.

J is TRBJ1-1 and V is TRBV5-1, with 8 bases aligning to TRBD1. Losses at the gene ends were 7 bases for V and 3 bases for J; bases not matched to a gene: 20. Germline CDR1 and CDR2: SGHRS and YFSETQ. This CDR3 contains 18 residues. The CDR3 region is CASASPGQVSSQYTEAFF. CDR3 nucleotides: TGCGCCAGCGCGTCACCGGGACAGGTCTCGAGTCAGTACACTGAAGCTTTCTTT.

V and J are TRBV20-1 and TRBJ1-2; D is perhaps TRBD1 (5 bases). Trimming removed 3 bases at V and 7 bases at J, with 15 bases between. The CDR3 runs to 13 residues. From germline, CDR1 is DFQATT and CDR2 SNEGSKA (reference sequence). CDR3: CSASLPTDSGYTF. The CDR3 nucleotides are TGCAGTGCTAGTCTCCCGACAGACTCTGGCTACACCTTC.

V is TRBV6-5 and J is TRBJ1-1, with 7 bases fitting TRBD1. This CDR3 has 14 residues. V dropped 8 bases and J dropped 3; count of bases not matched to a gene: 9. Germline CDR1 MNHEY, CDR2 SVGAGI. The CDR3 DNA sequence: TGTGCCAGCGCTCTGACAGGGTACGACACTGAAGCTTTCTTT. This translates into CASALTGYDTEAFF.

The rearrangement links TRBV18 to TRBJ1-1; no clear D gene. With 0 bases removed from V and 6 bases from J, the gap between germline ends came to 17 bases. In germline, CDR1 is KGHSH, CDR2 LQKENI. The CDR3 loop spans 16 amino acids. The CDR3 region is CASSPPGSQTHAEAFF. CDR3 sequence (DNA): TGTGCCAGCTCACCACCGGGCTCGCAGACCCACGCTGAAGCTTTCTTT. The variable domain in full, with the rest retrieved from reference TRBV18 and TRBJ1-1, is NAGVMQNPRHLVRRRGQEARLRCSPMKGHSHVYWYRQLPEEGLKFMVYLQKENIIDESGMPKERFSAEFPKEGPSILRIQQVVRGDSAAYFCASSPPGSQTHAEAFFGQGTRLTVV.

V usage is TRBV11-3 and J usage is TRBJ2-5; weak D call: TRBD2 (5 bases). Trimming left V 5 bases short and J 1 base short, with 8 bases between. CDR1 is SGHNT, CDR2 YENEEA, per germline. This CDR3 contains 13 residues. In DNA, the CDR3 is TGTGCCAGCAGCCCGGGAAGCCAAGAGACCCAGTACTTC. This codes for CASSPGSQETQYF.

The J gene is TRBJ2-2, the V gene TRBV11-3, with a tentative D call TRBD1 (5 bases). The germline gives CDR1 SGHNT, CDR2 YENEEA. With 3 bases removed from V and 1 base from J, the gap between germline ends came to 9 bases. There are 15 residues in the CDR3. In DNA, the CDR3 is TGTGCCAGCAGCTTTCACGGACAGAACACCGGGGAGCTGTTTTTT. It yields the protein CASSFHGQNTGELFF.

The gene calls are TRBV9 and TRBJ1-6; tentatively, D is TRBD1 (5 bases). The CDR3 consists of 16 residues. CDR1 SGDLS and CDR2 YYNGEE come from the germline V gene. V was clipped by 2 bases and J by 6 bases, with 15 bases between them. The CDR3 loop reads CASSVGRAGINSPLHF. The CDR3 DNA reads as TGTGCCAGCAGCGTTGGCAGGGCAGGGATTAATTCACCCCTCCACTTT.

The chain couples TRBV6-5 to TRBJ1-3, with D hard to call. Trimming stripped 5 bases from V and 0 bases from J, with 8 bases between. Germline V CDR1 and CDR2: MNHEY, SVGAGI. The CDR3 spans 14 residues. CDR3 in amino acids: CASSSLSSGNTIYF. CDR3 coding DNA: TGTGCCAGCAGTAGCCTTTCCTCTGGAAACACCATATATTTT.

The J gene is TRBJ1-2, the V gene TRBV28; D is perhaps TRBD1 (6 bases). The CDR3 length is 13 residues. Germline values: CDR1 MDHEN, CDR2 SYDVKM. The ends were cut back, 6 bases at V and 6 bases at J, with 14 bases in the middle. This chain's CDR3 is CASSKGGRDGYTF. As DNA, the CDR3 is TGTGCCAGCAGCAAGGGGGGGCGTGATGGCTACACCTTC.

This sequence joins TRBV6-5 and TRBJ1-1; TRBD1 might be the D (6 bases). CDR3 length equals 12 residues. Germline V gives CDR1 MNHEY, CDR2 SVGAGI. Trimming took 4 bases from V and 4 from J, leaving 7 bases between them. CDR3 sequence: CASSSGATEAFF. CDR3 sequence (DNA): TGTGCCAGCAGTTCAGGGGCCACTGAAGCTTTCTTT.